The TCR beta chain under discussion was sequenced for a study of CD8+ T cells in alopecia areata. There are a few counts of this clone. No antigen is known for it. RNA was extracted and reverse transcribed into cDNA as the sequencing template. Repertoires were generated with immunoSEQ multiplex PCR, while TCRdb's copy carries only in-frame clones and drops some. The repertoire includes about 130,000 clones, roughly 58% of them detected once, and under 5% sits in the top ten. Study observations and caveats: Possibly as an HLA-related effect, TCR sharing across patients appeared less clear than in mice. Alopecia totalis/universalis scalp especially showed more expanded CD8+ clones than normal scalp.

Germline assignment: CDR1 MNHNY and CDR2 SVGAGI (reference sequence). The CDR3 is 14 amino acids. Trimming removed 6 bases from V and 2 bases from J, with 14 bases in between. Individuals with alopecia areata gave both lesional scalp punch biopsies and peripheral blood for collection. Sample: CD4+ T cells sorted from blood, taken at week 0. The source of this sequence is a human donor with alopecia areata. V usage is TRBV6-6 and J usage is TRBJ2-7; D is unresolved. For the CDR3, the DNA is TGTGCCAGCAGCCTCGTATCACTAACCTACGAGCAGTACTTC. Its translation is CASSLVSLTYEQYF.